This TCR beta chain appears in the sequencing data of a study of T-cell memory formation after mild COVID-19. From germline, CDR1 is SEHNR and CDR2 FQNEAQ (reference sequence). Between the trimmed V and J ends, which lost 5 bases and 7 bases, there was a span of 12 bases. CDR3 length: 12 amino acids. 5'RACE with constant-segment primers built TCRalpha and TCRbeta cDNA libraries with UMIs. In TCRdb, the 5' RACE reads were re-called with MiXCR into one record per CDR3 protein. The sample holds 400,000 to 500,000 distinct CDR3 sequences, roughly 17% seen once. In this sample, this clonotype turned up a few times.

The source is a man aged 18 to 35 who had mild COVID-19 (a few samples of this study predate the infection). Cell type and time point are not known. The sequencing input was PBMCs or a T cell subset sorted from them (not recorded which). The chain employs TRBV7-9 and TRBJ2-7; D possibly corresponds to TRBD2 (5 bases). The CDR3 DNA reads as TGTGCCAGCAGCCCGGCCTCGGGAGAGCAGTACGTC. It translates to CASSPASGEQYV.